The sequence of this T cell receptor (beta chain) was determined in a study of blood T cells in healthy people across ages. Study information: Per every two T cells, about one barcoded beta molecule was captured by template switching. The study's findings and limits: Changes seen in expanded clonotypes were possibly confounded by donor CMV status left unknown.

CDR1 and CDR2 (germline): SGHNT, YENEEA. This CDR3 is 13 amino acids long. Between the trimmed V and J ends, which lost 5 bases and 6 bases, there was a span of 13 bases. Sample-barcoded 5' priming and a J-beta primer mix drove a second PCR of about 7 to 11 cycles. TCRdb fed the 5' RACE reads into MiXCR, producing one record per CDR3 protein. Found here are approximately 800,000 distinct CDR3 sequences, 20% to 25% of them singletons; the top ten hold under 4.5%. This clonotype has a handful of counts. The antigen remains undetermined. This same sample was also part of a study on T cells of mothers and their children. That study reports: All donors were healthy and Caucasian; they were a few mothers and their six children. No T cell clones of persistent microchimeric origin were detected.

The sequence was collected from a boy between 10 and 17 years old in good health. The source material was blood. The rearrangement joins TRBV11-3 to TRBJ1-1; a weak D match, TRBD1 (6 bases). The DNA for the CDR3 is TGTGCCAGCAGCGAACAGGGTAGGGCTGAAGCTTTCTTT. Protein sequence: CASSEQGRAEAFF.